Following are 23 T cell receptor beta chains from one sample sequenced in a study of cytomegalovirus exposure and HLA in healthy donors. Use of 60 Vbeta and 13 Jbeta primers characterized the PCR. Profiling relied on immunoSEQ multiplex PCR, and the TCRdb table lists in-frame clones only, not all of them. The data show 150,000 or so clones, about 80% seen once. Material for sequencing was PBMCs. Source of these receptors: a man aged 25-45 years in good health and CMV-seronegative.

The chain recombines TRBV19 with TRBJ1-1; possibly TRBD1 for D (6 bases). The germline V gene has CDR1 LNHDA and CDR2 SQIVND (reference sequence). Trimming pared 8 bases from V and 0 bases from J, leaving 10 bases between. The CDR3 loop spans 13 amino acids. The CDR3 region has the DNA TGTGCCAGTGGCAACAGGGTGAACACTGAAGCTTTCTTT. Translating it yields CASGNRVNTEAFF.

The gene calls are TRBV19 and TRBJ1-6; D is ambiguous. Per germline, CDR1 LNHDA and CDR2 SQIVND (reference sequence). The CDR3 covers 14 residues. Trimming took 3 bases from V and 0 from J, leaving 3 bases between them. This CDR3 is CASSMSSYNSPLHF. CDR3 coding DNA: TGTGCCAGTAGTATGAGCTCCTATAATTCACCCCTCCACTTT.

The rearrangement joins TRBV7-8 to TRBJ2-7, with a possible D match to TRBD2 (5 bases). There are 15 residues in the CDR3. Trimming stripped 0 bases from V and 2 bases from J, with 11 bases between. Per the germline V gene, CDR1 is SGHVS and CDR2 is FQNEAQ. The CDR3 DNA reads TGTGCCAGCAGCTTAGCGCTCCTCGGGACCTACGAGCAGTACTTC. Translation: CASSLALLGTYEQYF. The variable domain in full, completed from reference TRBV7-8 and TRBJ2-7, reads GAGVSQSPRYKVAKRGQDVALRCDPISGHVSLFWYQQALGQGPEFLTYFQNEAQLDKSGLPSDRFFAERPEGSVSTLKIQRTQQEDSAVYLCASSLALLGTYEQYFGPGTRLTVT.

This chain's CDR3 is CASSGQGLSYEQYF. The CDR3 coding sequence is TGTGCCAGTAGCGGACAGGGCCTCTCCTACGAGCAGTACTTC. This chain joins TRBV19 and TRBJ2-7, with 8 bases fitting TRBD1. The germline V gene encodes CDR1 LNHDA and CDR2 SQIVND (reference sequence). J was trimmed by 0 bases and V by 6 bases; bases with no gene match: 4. This CDR3 has 14 residues.

A single count supports this clone. The J gene is TRBJ2-4, the V gene TRBV7-9; no definite D call. The length of the CDR3 is 14 residues. Germline assignment: CDR1 SEHNR and CDR2 FQNEAQ (reference sequence). Trimming left V 4 bases short and J 7 bases short, with 14 bases between. The CDR3 region has the DNA TGTGCCAGCAGCTGGCCTCGATTTGCTAACATTCAGTACTTC. The encoded protein is CASSWPRFANIQYF. Complete variable domain (other parts from reference TRBV7-9 and TRBJ2-4): DTGVSQNPRHKITKRGQNVTFRCDPISEHNRLYWYRQTLGQGPEFLTYFQNEAQLEKSRLLSDRFSAERPKGSFSTLEIQRTEQGDSAMYLCASSWPRFANIQYFGAGTRLSVL.

J is TRBJ2-1 and V is TRBV6-5; tentative D call: TRBD2 (5 bases). This CDR3 has 14 residues. Germline loops: CDR1 MNHEY, CDR2 SVGAGI. V dropped 4 bases and J dropped 6 bases, with 13 bases sitting between them. CDR3 nucleotides: TGTGCCAGCAGTTCAGCGGCCTTGCCCAATGAGCAGTTCTTC. Its translation is CASSSAALPNEQFF.

CDR3 protein: CASSTSGQGDRGTEAFF. CDR3 sequence (DNA): TGTGCCAGCAGCACCTCCGGACAGGGGGATCGGGGCACTGAAGCTTTCTTT. The gene calls are TRBV28 and TRBJ1-1, with TRBD1 matching 10 bases. The CDR3 totals 17 residues. Germline V gene lookup returns CDR1 MDHEN and CDR2 SYDVKM. V trimming: 6 bases; J trimming: 4 bases; junction bases outside the gene matches: 14.

Here the CDR3 reads CASSTRRGEGNNEQFF. CDR3 DNA: TGTGCCAGCTCGACTCGGAGGGGAGAAGGAAACAATGAGCAGTTCTTC. The chain couples TRBV18 to TRBJ2-1; perhaps TRBD2 as D (6 bases). This CDR3 has 16 amino acids. With 6 bases removed from V and 5 bases from J, the gap between germline ends came to 20 bases. Germline CDR1 is KGHSH and CDR2 is LQKENI.

The CDR3 is CASRSGQNIYEQYF. In DNA form, the CDR3 reads TGCGCCAGCAGGTCGGGACAGAACATCTACGAGCAGTACTTC. This chain joins TRBV10-2 and TRBJ2-7; 7 bases map to TRBD1. The length of the CDR3 is 14 residues. CDR1 is WSHSY, CDR2 SAAADI, per germline. Trimming cost V 6 bases and J 3 bases; bases outside gene matches: 8.

This clone was found once. This chain uses TRBV6-5 with TRBJ1-2, with a weak D call TRBD1 (5 bases). The CDR3 spans 14 residues. Deletions cut 4 bases from V and 6 bases from J, with 15 bases between. Germline V gives CDR1 MNHEY, CDR2 SVGAGI. This CDR3 reads CASSWLAGSDGYTF. In DNA, the CDR3 is TGTGCCAGCAGTTGGTTGGCAGGGTCGGATGGCTACACCTTC.

This chain uses TRBV7-3 with TRBJ2-2; 7 nucleotides align to TRBD2. The germline gives CDR1 SGHTA, CDR2 FQGTGA. V lost 4 bases to trimming and J lost 1 base; unmatched junction nucleotides: 3. The CDR3 spans 15 residues. CDR3 nucleotide sequence: TGTGCCAGCAGCTCCGGACTAGGGAACACCGGGGAGCTGTTTTTT. This sequence encodes CASSSGLGNTGELFF.

The table lists this clone with a count of one. The genes are TRBV11-2 and TRBJ2-7; a weak D match, TRBD1 (5 bases). In germline, CDR1 is SGHAT, CDR2 FQNNGV. Trimming took off 5 bases at V and 3 bases at J, with 17 bases between the two ends. There are 15 residues in the CDR3. The CDR3: CASSPGRSFGYEQYF. Written as DNA, the CDR3 is TGTGCCAGCAGCCCAGGGCGGAGCTTCGGCTACGAGCAGTACTTC.

This chain connects TRBV4-1 to TRBJ1-1; tentatively, D is TRBD1 (6 bases). V lost 0 bases and J 11 bases, leaving 10 bases between the germline ends. CDR1 and CDR2 from the germline V gene are MGHRA and YSYEKL. The CDR3 runs 12 residues. The CDR3 DNA reads TGCGCCAGCAGCCAAGATTGGCAGGGGGCTTTCTTT. Its translation is CASSQDWQGAFF.

V gene TRBV7-9 combines with J gene TRBJ2-7; D is perhaps TRBD2 (6 bases). The CDR3 runs to 13 residues. The V end lost 5 bases, the J end lost 4 bases, and 12 bases lay between the germline ends. The germline CDR1 and CDR2 sequences are SEHNR and FQNEAQ (reference sequence). This CDR3 reads CASSPGGRYEQYF. In DNA form, the CDR3 reads TGTGCCAGCAGCCCCGGGGGTCGGTACGAGCAGTACTTC.

V usage is TRBV5-6 and J usage is TRBJ1-6; no firm D call. CDR3 length equals 15 residues. CDR1 is SGHDT and CDR2 is YYEEEE in the germline V gene. V lost 5 bases and J 0 bases, leaving 9 bases between the germline ends. CDR3 residues: CASSPSSSYNSPLHF. For the CDR3, the DNA is TGTGCCAGCAGTCCCTCGAGCTCCTATAATTCACCCCTCCACTTT.

This chain links TRBV27 with TRBJ1-6; 7 bases align to TRBD1. The junction had 17 bases not matched to a gene; V was cut back by 5 bases and J by 10 bases. The germline V gene has CDR1 MNHEY and CDR2 SMNVEV (reference sequence). The CDR3 is made up of 17 amino acids. This CDR3 reads CASSTSEQGWLRSPLHF. DNA of the CDR3: TGTGCCAGCAGTACAAGCGAACAGGGGTGGCTAAGATCACCCCTCCACTTT.

The gene calls are TRBV5-1 and TRBJ2-1; 9 nucleotides line up with TRBD2. The CDR3 totals 17 residues. Germline V gene sequence: CDR1 SGHRS, CDR2 YFSETQ. The J segment lost 0 bases and the V segment lost 0 bases, leaving 4 bases of the junction unmatched. The DNA of the CDR3 is TGCGCCAGCAGCTTGGGAGCGGGGGGCAACTCCTACAATGAGCAGTTCTTC. This sequence encodes CASSLGAGGNSYNEQFF.

The V call is TRBV4-1, the J call TRBJ2-7; 9 nucleotides line up with TRBD1. Germline CDR1 reads MGHRA; CDR2 reads YSYEKL. V shed 2 bases, J shed 1 base, and the junction held 12 bases outside the gene matches. The CDR3 extends over 18 amino acids. This chain's CDR3 is CASSQLLPDRGFSYEQYF. The CDR3 nucleotides are TGCGCCAGCAGCCAACTTCTTCCGGACAGGGGATTTTCCTACGAGCAGTACTTC.

The rearrangement links TRBV7-2 to TRBJ2-1, with D possibly being TRBD2 (6 bases). This CDR3 has 14 residues. Germline assignment: CDR1 SGHTA and CDR2 FQGNSA. Trimming took off 2 bases at V and 6 bases at J, with 11 bases between the two ends. The CDR3 spells CASSLFGGRNEQFF. In DNA, the CDR3 is TGTGCCAGCAGCTTATTCGGGGGACGCAATGAGCAGTTCTTC.

CDR3 DNA sequence: TGCGCCAGCAGCTGGCCTAGCGGGGGGGCGTCCTACGAGCAGTACTTC. It translates to CASSWPSGGASYEQYF. The rearrangement uses TRBV5-1 and TRBJ2-7, with 12 bases matching TRBD2. The junction had 5 bases not matched to a gene; V was cut back by 3 bases and J by 1 base. The CDR3 contains 16 residues. Germline lookup yields CDR1 SGHRS and CDR2 YFSETQ.

The gene calls are TRBV13 and TRBJ2-5; 8 nucleotides match TRBD2. This CDR3 comprises 15 residues. The germline V gene encodes CDR1 PRHDT and CDR2 FYEKMQ (reference sequence). V lost 0 bases, J lost 5 bases, and 5 bases stayed unmatched. The CDR3 DNA reads as TGTGCCAGCAGCTTAGGCCCCCTAGCGGGCGAGACCCAGTACTTC. It codes for CASSLGPLAGETQYF.

The gene calls are TRBV4-1 and TRBJ2-5; TRBD2 aligns across 8 bases. The J call may be incorrect, as the DNA end agrees better with TRBJ2-7. CDR1 is MGHRA, CDR2 YSYEKL, per germline. The CDR3 extends over 14 amino acids. The CDR3 region is CASSAGLGSYEQYF. The CDR3 region has the DNA TGCGCCAGCAGCGCGGGACTAGGCTCCTACGAGCAGTACTTC.

This clone came up once. J is TRBJ2-7 and V is TRBV10-1, with a weak D call TRBD2 (6 bases). From germline, CDR1 is WNHNN and CDR2 SYGVQD (reference sequence). Trimming removed 9 bases from V and 5 bases from J, with 11 bases in between. The length of the CDR3 is 11 residues. DNA of the CDR3: TGCGCCAGGCCGCGGGGCCACGAGCAGTACTTC. Protein product: CARPRGHEQYF.